These 22 T cell receptor beta chains were sequenced from one sample in a study of shared clonotypes between healthy human individuals. Some clones are missing from TCRdb's copy, which holds only in-frame ones; the method was immunoSEQ multiplex PCR. The sample has some 2.4 million clones, roughly 93% seen once. The sample comprised naive CD4+ T cells from PBMCs. Subset here: CD45RA+ positively selected. Receptor source: a man aged 18 to 35 in good health. Some clones in this sample may be carry-over from other donors' samples.

Details on this clone: This sample also contains other DNA sequences that code for the same CDR3. The CDR3 sequence: CASSLGTGNTIYF. The CDR3 DNA follows: TGCGCCAGCAGCTTGGGGACTGGAAACACCATATATTTT. The gene calls are TRBV5-1 and TRBJ1-3; D remains ambiguous. The CDR3 extends over 13 amino acids. V lost 0 bases to trimming and J lost 2 bases, with 3 bases between them. Germline CDR1 and CDR2: SGHRS and YFSETQ.

The chain joins TRBV7-2 to TRBJ2-1; a possible D gene is TRBD1 (6 bases). Trimming pared 5 bases from V and 0 bases from J, leaving 11 bases between. The CDR3 spans 15 residues. CDR1 and CDR2 (germline): SGHTA, FQGNSA. The CDR3 sequence is CASSRTVSSYNEQFF. As DNA, the CDR3 is TGTGCCAGCAGCCGGACAGTCTCCTCCTACAATGAGCAGTTCTTC. Full variable domain (rest looked up from reference TRBV7-2 and TRBJ2-1): GAGVSQSPSNKVTEKGKDVELRCDPISGHTALYWYRQSLGQGLEFLIYFQGNSAPDKSGLPSDRFSAERTGGSVSTLTIQRTQQEDSAVYLCASSRTVSSYNEQFFGPGTRLTVL.

V and J are TRBV6-6 and TRBJ2-2, with 9 bases that match TRBD1. The CDR3 extends over 15 amino acids. CDR1 and CDR2 from the germline V gene are MNHNY and SVGAGI (reference sequence). The V and J ends lost 5 bases and 4 bases, in that order; junction bases with no gene match: 5. CDR3: CASSVGTGITGELFF. The CDR3 coding sequence is TGTGCCAGCAGTGTCGGGACAGGGATCACCGGGGAGCTGTTTTTT.

The rearrangement links TRBV4-1 to TRBJ2-3; no firm D call. Germline-derived CDR1 and CDR2 are MGHRA and YSYEKL. This CDR3 is built from 13 residues. V lost 3 bases and J lost 10, with 14 bases in between. CDR3 DNA: TGCGCCAGCAGCCATCCAACCCTAGAAGCGCAGTATTTT. Translation: CASSHPTLEAQYF.

The chain uses TRBV7-9 and TRBJ1-4; D is possibly TRBD1 (6 bases). CDR1 SEHNR and CDR2 FQNEAQ come from the germline V gene (reference sequence). With 5 bases removed from V and 5 bases from J, the gap between germline ends came to 15 bases. This CDR3 is 15 amino acids long. This CDR3 reads CASSPGAGVNEKLFF. CDR3 sequence (DNA): TGTGCCAGCAGCCCAGGGGCCGGTGTCAATGAAAAACTGTTTTTT.

The chain is built from TRBV4-1 and TRBJ1-2; 7 nucleotides align to TRBD1. Germline trimming cut 3 bases from V and 1 base from J; bases unmatched to any gene: 8. Germline loops: CDR1 MGHRA, CDR2 YSYEKL. There are 16 residues in the CDR3. The CDR3: CASSHITGASNYGYTF. CDR3 coding DNA: TGCGCCAGCAGCCATATTACAGGGGCGAGTAACTATGGCTACACCTTC.

The V and J genes are TRBV5-1 and TRBJ2-5, with 9 bases matching TRBD1. Trimming cost V 4 bases and J 5 bases; bases outside gene matches: 9. Germline assignment: CDR1 SGHRS and CDR2 YFSETQ. The CDR3 sequence is 15 residues long. In nucleotides, the CDR3 is TGCGCCAGCAGCCGTCGGGACAGGGTCCGGGAGACCCAGTACTTC. Protein: CASSRRDRVRETQYF.

The rearrangement joins TRBV9 to TRBJ2-2; maybe TRBD1 (6 bases). Germline values: CDR1 SGDLS, CDR2 YYNGEE. This CDR3 has 14 residues. Trimming left V 4 bases short and J 0 bases short, with 7 bases between. CDR3 in amino acids: CASSQGSNTGELFF. In nucleotides, the CDR3 is TGTGCCAGCAGCCAGGGGTCGAACACCGGGGAGCTGTTTTTT.

A note on this clone: Other DNA variants within this sample encode the same CDR3. The chain couples TRBV5-4 to TRBJ2-2; D perhaps matches TRBD1 (7 bases). Germline assignment: CDR1 SGHNT and CDR2 YYREEE (reference sequence). This CDR3 is built from 15 residues. V was pared by 0 bases and J by 4 bases, with 10 bases between. CDR3 residues: CASSLGQGGTGELFF. In nucleotides, the CDR3 is TGTGCCAGCAGCTTGGGCCAGGGGGGCACCGGGGAGCTGTTTTTT.

This chain uses TRBV7-2 with TRBJ1-2, with no clear D. Germline lookup yields CDR1 SGHTA and CDR2 FQGNSA. V was pared by 1 base and J by 13 bases, with 13 bases between. The CDR3 is 12 residues long. The CDR3 sequence is CASSLDLGRPTF. The CDR3 region has the DNA TGTGCCAGCAGCTTAGATTTGGGCCGTCCCACCTTC.

This sequence joins TRBV6-5 and TRBJ2-1; 9 bases match TRBD1. With V trimmed by 0 bases and J by 6 bases, 6 bases remained unmatched. Germline CDR1 is MNHEY and CDR2 is SVGAGI. The CDR3 has 16 residues. The DNA for the CDR3 is TGTGCCAGCAGTTACTCGAGGACAGGGGTGGGCAATGAGCAGTTCTTC. This gives the protein CASSYSRTGVGNEQFF.

Only one count was recorded for this clone. This chain connects TRBV5-4 to TRBJ2-2; no reliable D call. Trimming took 4 bases from V and 6 from J, leaving 16 bases between them. The CDR3 sequence is 15 residues long. Germline assignment: CDR1 SGHNT and CDR2 YYREEE (reference sequence). DNA for the CDR3: TGTGCCAGCAGCAAGGACGTCCAAGGGTCCGGGGAGCTGTTTTTT. This gives the protein CASSKDVQGSGELFF.

V is TRBV9 and J is TRBJ1-2, with D uncertain. The CDR3 is made up of 13 amino acids. Germline values: CDR1 SGDLS, CDR2 YYNGEE. The ends were cut back, 4 bases at V and 3 bases at J, with 10 bases in the middle. The CDR3 protein is CASSTRTDYGYTF. CDR3 nucleotides: TGTGCCAGCAGCACACGGACGGACTATGGCTACACCTTC.

The J gene is TRBJ1-2, the V gene TRBV9; 9 positions agree with TRBD1. Germline V gene lookup returns CDR1 SGDLS and CDR2 YYNGEE. This CDR3 spans 16 amino acids. J gave up 1 base and V 0 bases, and 4 bases lay outside the gene matches. The CDR3 region is CASSVAATGGNYGYTF. CDR3 DNA: TGTGCCAGCAGCGTAGCTGCGACAGGGGGTAACTATGGCTACACCTTC.

The gene calls are TRBV5-1 and TRBJ2-3, with D perhaps TRBD2 (6 bases). The V gene's germline CDR1 is SGHRS and CDR2 YFSETQ. V dropped 5 bases and J dropped 5 bases, with 15 bases sitting between them. This CDR3 contains 14 residues. CDR3 loop: CASREPGGVDTQYF. The CDR3 coding sequence is TGCGCCAGCAGAGAGCCCGGGGGTGTAGATACGCAGTATTTT.

The chain links TRBV5-1 to TRBJ2-3, with 9 bases fitting TRBD2. This CDR3 spans 16 amino acids. Germline V gene sequence: CDR1 SGHRS, CDR2 YFSETQ. J gave up 5 bases and V 4 bases, and 11 bases lay outside the gene matches. CDR3 protein: CASSRVAGVRQDTQYF. Here the CDR3 DNA reads TGCGCCAGCAGCCGAGTAGCGGGAGTTCGACAAGATACGCAGTATTTT. The variable domain in full, completed from reference TRBV5-1 and TRBJ2-3, reads KAGVTQTPRYLIKTRGQQVTLSCSPISGHRSVSWYQQTPGQGLQFLFEYFSETQRNKGNFPGRFSGRQFSNSRSEMNVSTLELGDSALYLCASSRVAGVRQDTQYFGPGTRLTVL.

The chain joins TRBV7-9 to TRBJ2-2; no definite D call. The V end lost 8 bases, the J end lost 3 bases, and 16 bases lay between the germline ends. Germline V gene sequence: CDR1 SEHNR, CDR2 FQNEAQ (reference sequence). This CDR3 has 15 amino acids. In DNA, the CDR3 is TGTGCCAGCCCTCGACGGGCCCCCGACACCGGGGAGCTGTTTTTT. Its protein is CASPRRAPDTGELFF.

This chain links TRBV28 with TRBJ2-4; D is perhaps TRBD1 (7 bases). The CDR3 contains 15 residues. V was pared by 3 bases and J by 2 bases, with 11 bases between. The germline V gene encodes CDR1 MDHEN and CDR2 SYDVKM. The chain's CDR3 is CASSLEGAPKNIQYF. In DNA form, the CDR3 reads TGTGCCAGCAGTTTGGAGGGGGCCCCCAAAAACATTCAGTACTTC.

A remark on this clone: Other DNA sequences in the sample encode the same CDR3. The chain is built from TRBV7-9 and TRBJ2-3; D possibly corresponds to TRBD2 (5 bases). Trimming stripped 5 bases from V and 0 bases from J, with 12 bases between. The CDR3 runs to 15 residues. Germline V lookup: CDR1 SEHNR, CDR2 FQNEAQ (reference sequence). CDR3 in amino acids: CASSPRGGSTDTQYF. CDR3 sequence (DNA): TGTGCCAGCAGCCCACGGGGTGGTAGCACAGATACGCAGTATTTT.

Only a few counts were recorded for this clone. V usage is TRBV10-2 and J usage is TRBJ2-7; 9 positions agree with TRBD1. The CDR3 loop spans 12 amino acids. Germline assignment: CDR1 WSHSY and CDR2 SAAADI. The V gene end was trimmed by 9 bases and the J gene end by 2 bases; junction bases not matched to a gene: 2. The CDR3 protein is CASGQGTYEQYF. DNA for the CDR3: TGCGCCAGTGGACAGGGGACCTACGAGCAGTACTTC.

The genes are TRBV5-1 and TRBJ1-1; 7 nucleotides align to TRBD1. J lost 1 base, V lost 5 bases, and 11 bases had no gene match. The CDR3 is 16 amino acids. Germline CDR1 is SGHRS and CDR2 is YFSETQ. The CDR3 is CASSYQPGTENTEAFF. The CDR3 DNA reads as TGCGCCAGCAGTTATCAACCCGGGACAGAGAACACTGAAGCTTTCTTT.

This clone has a single count. The CDR3 DNA reads TGTGCCAGCACCGTAGCGGCAGGTCGGAATGAGCAGTTCTTC. It yields the protein CASTVAAGRNEQFF. This chain connects TRBV5-5 to TRBJ2-1; D is possibly TRBD2 (6 bases). The CDR3 runs to 14 residues. V was trimmed by 6 bases and J by 7 bases, leaving 17 bases between them. Germline assignment: CDR1 SGHKS and CDR2 YYEKEE (reference sequence). Full variable domain (missing parts from reference TRBV5-5 and TRBJ2-1): DAGVTQSPTHLIKTRGQQVTLRCSPISGHKSVSWYQQVLGQGPQFIFQYYEKEERGRGNFPDRFSARQFPNYSSELNVNALLLGDSALYLCASTVAAGRNEQFFGPGTRLTVL.